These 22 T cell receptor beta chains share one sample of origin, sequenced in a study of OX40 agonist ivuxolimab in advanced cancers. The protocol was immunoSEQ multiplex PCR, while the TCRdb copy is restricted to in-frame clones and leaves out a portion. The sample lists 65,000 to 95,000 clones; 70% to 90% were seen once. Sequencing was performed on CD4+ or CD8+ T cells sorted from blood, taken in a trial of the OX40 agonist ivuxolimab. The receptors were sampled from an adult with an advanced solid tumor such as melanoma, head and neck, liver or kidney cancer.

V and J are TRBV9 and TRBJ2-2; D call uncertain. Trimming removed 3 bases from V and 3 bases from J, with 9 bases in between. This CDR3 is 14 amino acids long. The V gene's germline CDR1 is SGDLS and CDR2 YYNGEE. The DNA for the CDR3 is TGTGCCAGCAGCGGCACGGCTCACACCGGGGAGCTGTTTTTT. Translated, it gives CASSGTAHTGELFF.

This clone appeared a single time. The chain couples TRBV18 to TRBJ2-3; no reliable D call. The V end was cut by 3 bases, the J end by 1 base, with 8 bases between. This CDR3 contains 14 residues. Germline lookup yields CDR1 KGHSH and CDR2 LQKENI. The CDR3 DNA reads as TGTGCCAGCTCACCGGGGTTCGGCACAGATACGCAGTATTTT. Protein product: CASSPGFGTDTQYF.

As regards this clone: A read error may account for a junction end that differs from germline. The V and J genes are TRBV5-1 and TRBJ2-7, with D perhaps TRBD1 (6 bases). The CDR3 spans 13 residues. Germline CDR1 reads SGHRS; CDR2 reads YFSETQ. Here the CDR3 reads CASSSQGPYEQYF. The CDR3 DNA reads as TGTGCCAGCAGCTCACAGGGACCCTACGAGCAGTACTTC.

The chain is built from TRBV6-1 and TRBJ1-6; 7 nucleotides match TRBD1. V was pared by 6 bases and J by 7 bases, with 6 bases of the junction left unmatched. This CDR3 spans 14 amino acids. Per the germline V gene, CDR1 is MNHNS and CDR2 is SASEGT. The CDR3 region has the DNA TGTGCCAGCAGGCCGGGACAGAGAAATTCACCCCTCCACTTT. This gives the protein CASRPGQRNSPLHF.

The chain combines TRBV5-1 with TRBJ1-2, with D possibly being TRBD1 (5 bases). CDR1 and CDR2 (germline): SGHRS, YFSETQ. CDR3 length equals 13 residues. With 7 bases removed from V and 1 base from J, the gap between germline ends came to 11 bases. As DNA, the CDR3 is TGCGCCAGCGGGGCAGGGAATAACTATGGCTACACCTTC. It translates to CASGAGNNYGYTF.

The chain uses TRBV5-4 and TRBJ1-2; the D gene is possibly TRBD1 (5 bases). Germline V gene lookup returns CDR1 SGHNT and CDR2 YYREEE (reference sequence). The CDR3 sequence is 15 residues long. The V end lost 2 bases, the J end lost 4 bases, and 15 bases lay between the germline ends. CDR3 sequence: CASSFRQTAGYGYTF. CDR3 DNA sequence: TGTGCCAGCAGCTTCAGACAGACAGCGGGCTATGGCTACACCTTC. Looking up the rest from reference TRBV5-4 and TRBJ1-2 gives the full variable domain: ETGVTQSPTHLIKTRGQQVTLRCSSQSGHNTVSWYQQALGQGPQFIFQYYREEENGRGNFPPRFSGLQFPNYSSELNVNALELDDSALYLCASSFRQTAGYGYTFGSGTRLTVV.

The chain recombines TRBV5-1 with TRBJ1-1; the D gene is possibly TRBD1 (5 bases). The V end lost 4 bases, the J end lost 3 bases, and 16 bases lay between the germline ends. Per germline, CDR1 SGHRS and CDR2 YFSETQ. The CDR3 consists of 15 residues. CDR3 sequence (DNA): TGCGCCAGCAGCAGTACCGGAGGGGCGGACACTGAAGCTTTCTTT. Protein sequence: CASSSTGGADTEAFF.

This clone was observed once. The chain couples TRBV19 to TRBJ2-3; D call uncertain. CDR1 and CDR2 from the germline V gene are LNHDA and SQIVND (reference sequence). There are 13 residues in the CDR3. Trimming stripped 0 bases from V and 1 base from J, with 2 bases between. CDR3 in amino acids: CASSIDRTDTQYF. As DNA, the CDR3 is TGTGCCAGTAGTATAGACCGCACAGATACGCAGTATTTT.

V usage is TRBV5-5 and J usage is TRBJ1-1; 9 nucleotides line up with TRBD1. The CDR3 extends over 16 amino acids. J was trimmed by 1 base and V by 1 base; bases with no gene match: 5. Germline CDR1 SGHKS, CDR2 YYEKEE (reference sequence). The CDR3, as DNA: TGTGCCAGCAGCTTGTGGGACAGGGATACGAACACTGAAGCTTTCTTT. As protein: CASSLWDRDTNTEAFF.

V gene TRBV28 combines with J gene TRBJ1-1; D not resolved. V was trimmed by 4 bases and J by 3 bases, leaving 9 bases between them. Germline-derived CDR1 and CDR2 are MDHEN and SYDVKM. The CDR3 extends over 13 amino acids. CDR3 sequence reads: CASSSREYTEAFF. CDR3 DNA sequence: TGTGCCAGCAGTTCTCGGGAGTACACTGAAGCTTTCTTT.

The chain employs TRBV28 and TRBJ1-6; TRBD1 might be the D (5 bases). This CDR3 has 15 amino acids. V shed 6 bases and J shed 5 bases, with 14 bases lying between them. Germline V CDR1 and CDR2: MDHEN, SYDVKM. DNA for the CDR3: TGTGCCAGCAGCGGGGGTGTCGGGGATAATTCACCCCTCCACTTT. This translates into CASSGGVGDNSPLHF.

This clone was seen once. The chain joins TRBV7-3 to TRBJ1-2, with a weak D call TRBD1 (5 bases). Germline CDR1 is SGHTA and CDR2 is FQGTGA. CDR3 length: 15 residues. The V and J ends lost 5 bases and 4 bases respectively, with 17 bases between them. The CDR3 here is CASSPSPGDRYGYTF. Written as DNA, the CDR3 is TGTGCCAGCAGCCCGAGTCCGGGGGACCGCTATGGCTACACCTTC.

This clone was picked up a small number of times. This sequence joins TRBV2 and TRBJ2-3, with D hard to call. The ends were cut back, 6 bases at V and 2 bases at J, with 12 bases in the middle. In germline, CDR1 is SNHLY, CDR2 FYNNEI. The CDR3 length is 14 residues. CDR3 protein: CASRGGVHTDTQYF. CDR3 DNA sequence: TGTGCCAGCAGAGGTGGGGTGCACACAGATACGCAGTATTTT.

DNA of the CDR3: TGTGCCAGCAGCCCCCGGCCCGCGGAGATCACAGATACGCAGTATTTT. Translating it yields CASSPRPAEITDTQYF. The chain employs TRBV7-9 and TRBJ2-3; D is uncertain. V was clipped by 5 bases and J by 2 bases, with 17 bases between them. The CDR3 covers 16 residues. Germline V gives CDR1 SEHNR, CDR2 FQNEAQ (reference sequence).

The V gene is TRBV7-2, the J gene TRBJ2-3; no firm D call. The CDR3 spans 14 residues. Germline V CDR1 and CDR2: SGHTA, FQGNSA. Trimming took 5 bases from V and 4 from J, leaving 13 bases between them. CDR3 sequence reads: CASSHQTPADTQYF. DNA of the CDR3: TGTGCCAGCAGCCACCAGACACCCGCAGATACGCAGTATTTT.

The chain's CDR3 is CASTPGGRGSYNEQFF. As DNA, the CDR3 is TGTGCCAGCACCCCGGGCGGGCGGGGTTCCTACAATGAGCAGTTCTTC. The V and J genes are TRBV28 and TRBJ2-1, with D possibly matching TRBD2 (6 bases). Trimming left V 7 bases short and J 1 base short, with 17 bases between. Germline V gene data show CDR1 as MDHEN and CDR2 as SYDVKM. This CDR3 spans 16 amino acids.

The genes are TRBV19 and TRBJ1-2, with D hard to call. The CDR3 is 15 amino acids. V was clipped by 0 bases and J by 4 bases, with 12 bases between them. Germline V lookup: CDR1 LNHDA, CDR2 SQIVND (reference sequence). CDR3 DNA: TGTGCCAGTAGTATAGATCGTGGGAGCATCTATGGCTACACCTTC. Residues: CASSIDRGSIYGYTF.

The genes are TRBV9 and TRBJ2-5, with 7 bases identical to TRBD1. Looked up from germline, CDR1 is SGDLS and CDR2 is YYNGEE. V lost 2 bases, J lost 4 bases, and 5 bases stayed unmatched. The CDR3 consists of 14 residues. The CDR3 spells CASSVGTVGETQYF. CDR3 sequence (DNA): TGTGCCAGCAGCGTCGGGACAGTAGGAGAGACCCAGTACTTC.

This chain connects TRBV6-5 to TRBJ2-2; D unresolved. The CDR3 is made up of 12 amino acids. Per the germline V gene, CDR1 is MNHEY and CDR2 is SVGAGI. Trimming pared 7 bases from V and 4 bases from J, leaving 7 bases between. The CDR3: CASTGPTGELFF. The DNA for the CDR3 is TGTGCCAGCACCGGCCCCACCGGGGAGCTGTTTTTT.

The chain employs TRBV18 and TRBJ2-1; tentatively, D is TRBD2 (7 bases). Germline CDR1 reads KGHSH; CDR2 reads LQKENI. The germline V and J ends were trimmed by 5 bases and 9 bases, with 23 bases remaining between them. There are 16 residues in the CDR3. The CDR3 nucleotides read TGTGCCAGCTCAAATACTAGTCGGGGGGCCACTTTTGAGCAGTTCTTC. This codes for CASSNTSRGATFEQFF.

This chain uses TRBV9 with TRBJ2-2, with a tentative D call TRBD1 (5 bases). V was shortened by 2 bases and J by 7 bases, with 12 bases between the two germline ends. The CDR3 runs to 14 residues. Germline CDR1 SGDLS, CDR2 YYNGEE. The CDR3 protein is CASSVGGQSGELFF. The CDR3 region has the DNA TGTGCCAGCAGCGTCGGTGGACAAAGCGGGGAGCTGTTTTTT.

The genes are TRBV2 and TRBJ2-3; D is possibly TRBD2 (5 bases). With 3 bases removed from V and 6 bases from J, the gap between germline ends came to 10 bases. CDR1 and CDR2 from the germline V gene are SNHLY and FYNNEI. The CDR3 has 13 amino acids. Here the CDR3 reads CASSDTSGDTQYF. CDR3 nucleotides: TGTGCCAGCAGTGACACCTCGGGGGATACGCAGTATTTT.